This TCR beta chain was sequenced in a study of T-cell memory formation after mild COVID-19. At the level of the study: Across donors, TCR clusters were largely donor specific.

After 5'RACE with constant-segment primers, TCR alpha and TCR beta cDNA libraries carrying sample barcodes and UMIs were obtained. TCRdb re-called the 5' RACE reads through MiXCR, storing one row per CDR3 protein. Of over 450,000 distinct CDR3 sequences listed, approximately 20% were seen once; the top ten hold 9.5% to 15%. Worth noting for this clonotype: Its target is unknown.

CDR1 and CDR2 from the germline V gene are KGHDR and SFDVKD. CDR3 length: 13 amino acids. Trimming removed 7 bases from V and 8 bases from J; junction bases left unmatched: 5. Overall study findings and caveats: Among clones contracting day 15 to 85, CD4/CD8 was balanced, whereas later expanders leaned CD4+. Among contracting clones, CD4+ were mainly CM/EM and CD8+ enriched in EMRA.

This TCR was sampled from an adult woman who had mild COVID-19 (a few samples of this study predate the infection). Cell type and time point are not known. The rearrangement links TRBV24-1 to TRBJ2-1, with 9 bases aligning to TRBD1. The sequenced sample was PBMCs or a T cell subset sorted from them (not recorded which). The CDR3 DNA sequence: TGTGCCACCAGGAGGACAGGGGCGCATGAGCAGTTCTTC. Translating gives CATRRTGAHEQFF.